A single sample is the source of the 2 T cell receptor beta chains below, sequenced in a study of human T cells and chemical hapten exposure. TCRdb fed the RACE reads into MiXCR, producing one record per CDR3 protein. The table shows 60,000 to 70,000 distinct CDR3 sequences, with over 9.5% occurring only once. The sample's time point: pre-sensitization, week 0. Treatment meaning: therapeutic diphenylcyclopropenone sensitization with weekly scalp DPC. Sequenced here: whole blood, sampled in connection with sensitization to the hapten diphenylcyclopropenone (DPC). The origin of the receptors is a woman between 45 and 65 years old with alopecia areata. Some clones in this sample may be carry-over from other donors' samples.

There are many counts of this clonotype. The chain uses TRBV18 and TRBJ1-4, with no clear D. From germline, CDR1 is KGHSH and CDR2 LQKENI. V gave up 2 bases and J gave up 0 bases, with 10 bases separating them. The CDR3 length is 16 residues. The CDR3 DNA reads as TGTGCCAGCTCACCAATAGGATCTGCAACTAATGAAAAACTGTTTTTT. It translates to CASSPIGSATNEKLFF. Combining the CDR3 with reference TRBV18 and TRBJ1-4 gives the whole variable domain NAGVMQNPRHLVRRRGQEARLRCSPMKGHSHVYWYRQLPEEGLKFMVYLQKENIIDESGMPKERFSAEFPKEGPSILRIQQVVRGDSAAYFCASSPIGSATNEKLFFGSGTQLSVL.

V is TRBV27 and J is TRBJ2-1; D might be TRBD1 or TRBD2, each matching 5 bases. CDR1 and CDR2 (germline): MNHEY, SMNVEV (reference sequence). This CDR3 is 14 amino acids long. The V end was cut by 4 bases, the J end by 7 bases, with 14 bases between. CDR3 sequence (DNA): TGTGCCAGCAGTTCCCGGGGCCTTAGAAATGAGCAGTTCTTC. Translated: CASSSRGLRNEQFF.